This passage covers 32 T cell receptor beta chains from one sample sequenced in a study of T cell changes during pregnancy in multiple sclerosis. The method was immunoSEQ multiplex PCR; TCRdb's version includes in-frame clones alone and lacks a portion of them. The sample yields around 86,000 clones, 90% to 95% seen once. Sequences were derived from peripheral blood, sampled in the first trimester of pregnancy. The receptors here all came from a female donor with multiple sclerosis, enrolled in a pregnancy study.

For the CDR3, the DNA is TGTGCCAGCAGCAAAGGGGATTTCCGACAAACAGTTGGTCTAGCGCACAGTCAGGAGCAGTTCTTC. Translated: CASSKGDFRQTVGLAHSQEQFF. The rearrangement joins TRBV21-1 to TRBJ2-1; TRBD2 was called by the table and not checked on the DNA. TRBV21-1 is labeled a pseudogene. This CDR3 is built from 22 residues.

This chain joins TRBV27 and TRBJ2-7, with 7 bases that match TRBD1. After removal of 0 bases from V and 1 base from J, the junction contained 0 bases not matched to a gene. Germline CDR1 MNHEY, CDR2 SMNVEV (reference sequence). CDR3 size: 14 residues. The CDR3 protein is CASSLSTGSYEQYF. In DNA form, the CDR3 reads TGTGCCAGCAGTTTATCGACAGGGTCCTACGAGCAGTACTTC.

The rearrangement joins TRBV29-1 to TRBJ2-2; 12 nucleotides line up with TRBD1. The CDR3 has 15 amino acids. Per the germline V gene, CDR1 is SQVTM and CDR2 is ANQGSEA. V shed 5 bases and J 2 bases; nucleotides not matched to a gene: 3. DNA for the CDR3: TGCAGCGTTTTGGGACAGGGGGCCAACACCGGGGAGCTGTTTTTT. This encodes CSVLGQGANTGELFF.

The chain recombines TRBV18 with TRBJ1-5; 10 positions match TRBD1. The CDR3 length is 14 residues. In germline, CDR1 is KGHSH, CDR2 LQKENI. The V gene end was trimmed by 6 bases and the J gene end by 5 bases; junction bases not matched to a gene: 4. The CDR3 region has the DNA TGTGCCAGCTCTCTTGGACAGGGGGATCAGCCCCAGCATTTT. It yields the protein CASSLGQGDQPQHF.

The chain employs TRBV7-8 and TRBJ2-7; TRBD2 matches 10 bases. Germline V gene lookup returns CDR1 SGHVS and CDR2 FQNEAQ. After removal of 5 bases from V and 1 base from J, the junction contained 2 bases not matched to a gene. The CDR3 contains 14 residues. CDR3 residues: CASSRTSGSYEQYF. The CDR3 DNA reads as TGTGCCAGCAGCCGGACTAGCGGATCCTACGAGCAGTACTTC.

The chain recombines TRBV7-2 with TRBJ2-3; D is perhaps TRBD2 (5 bases). This CDR3 contains 15 residues. Trimming shortened V by 1 base and J by 6 bases, and 14 bases separated the two germline ends. Germline assignment: CDR1 SGHTA and CDR2 FQGNSA. CDR3 DNA: TGTGCCAGCAGCTTAGTCGACTCGGAGGTTGATACGCAGTATTTT. This codes for CASSLVDSEVDTQYF.

The genes are TRBV18 and TRBJ2-2; D perhaps matches TRBD1 (6 bases). Trimming left V 2 bases short and J 7 bases short, with 14 bases between. Germline CDR1 is KGHSH and CDR2 is LQKENI. There are 15 residues in the CDR3. The CDR3, as DNA: TGTGCCAGCTCACCAGAACAGGGATACGGCGGGGAGCTGTTTTTT. Translating gives CASSPEQGYGGELFF.

The chain employs TRBV7-9 and TRBJ2-1, with 15 bases matching TRBD2. This CDR3 comprises 15 residues. Germline V gene sequence: CDR1 SEHNR, CDR2 FQNEAQ (reference sequence). Losses at the gene ends were 5 bases for V and 10 bases for J; bases not matched to a gene: 6. CDR3 in amino acids: CASSEGTSGRYEQFF. The CDR3 nucleotides read TGTGCCAGCAGCGAAGGGACTAGCGGGAGGTACGAGCAGTTCTTC. The entire variable domain, with the rest obtained from reference TRBV7-9 and TRBJ2-1, is as follows: DTGVSQNPRHKITKRGQNVTFRCDPISEHNRLYWYRQTLGQGPEFLTYFQNEAQLEKSRLLSDRFSAERPKGSFSTLEIQRTEQGDSAMYLCASSEGTSGRYEQFFGPGTRLTVL.

The chain recombines TRBV7-9 with TRBJ1-1, with D tentatively TRBD1 (5 bases). The germline gives CDR1 SEHNR, CDR2 FQNEAQ (reference sequence). Trimming pared 3 bases from V and 6 bases from J, leaving 11 bases between. The CDR3 is made up of 13 amino acids. The CDR3 nucleotides read TGTGCCAGCAGCTTGGGGGGACGGGCTGAAGCTTTCTTT. Encoded protein: CASSLGGRAEAFF.

The chain combines TRBV5-1 with TRBJ2-3; unclear D gene. Germline V CDR1 and CDR2: SGHRS, YFSETQ. The CDR3 is 14 residues long. V was pared by 0 bases and J by 2 bases, with 7 bases between. CDR3 in amino acids: CASSLEENTDTQYF. For the CDR3, the DNA is TGCGCCAGCAGCTTGGAGGAGAACACAGATACGCAGTATTTT.

The chain links TRBV19 to TRBJ2-1; 7 bases line up with TRBD2. The V gene end was trimmed by 3 bases and the J gene end by 2 bases; junction bases not matched to a gene: 1. Germline CDR1 and CDR2: LNHDA and SQIVND (reference sequence). This CDR3 comprises 14 residues. CDR3 coding DNA: TGTGCCAGTAGTATGGGGACTACCTACAATGAGCAGTTCTTC. This gives the protein CASSMGTTYNEQFF.

In DNA form, the CDR3 reads TGTGCCAGCAGCCCAACAGGGGGCGCGAGAGGCTACACCTTC. Translating it yields CASSPTGGARGYTF. J is TRBJ1-2 and V is TRBV2; 9 bases agree with TRBD1. This CDR3 spans 14 amino acids. CDR1 and CDR2 (germline): SNHLY, FYNNEI. The J segment lost 8 bases and the V segment lost 6 bases, leaving 10 bases of the junction unmatched. Combining the CDR3 with reference TRBV2 and TRBJ1-2 gives the whole variable domain EPEVTQTPSHQVTQMGQEVILRCVPISNHLYFYWYRQILGQKVEFLVSFYNNEISEKSEIFDDQFSVERPDGSNFTLKIRSTKLEDSAMYFCASSPTGGARGYTFGSGTRLTVV.

The rearrangement links TRBV5-1 to TRBJ2-2, with 10 bases lining up with TRBD1. The V segment lost 0 bases and the J segment 4 bases; nucleotides outside the gene matches: 3. The CDR3 has 16 amino acids. Germline CDR1 reads SGHRS; CDR2 reads YFSETQ. The CDR3 here is CASSLAGQGFTGELFF. CDR3 DNA sequence: TGCGCCAGCAGCTTGGCGGGACAGGGGTTCACCGGGGAGCTGTTTTTT.

The rearrangement joins TRBV7-9 to TRBJ1-2; 9 bases are shared with TRBD1. With V trimmed by 1 base and J by 4 bases, 7 bases remained unmatched. The CDR3 spans 16 residues. Germline CDR1 SEHNR, CDR2 FQNEAQ (reference sequence). This CDR3 reads CASSLGAGQGSYGYTF. The CDR3 region has the DNA TGTGCCAGCAGCTTAGGGGCCGGACAGGGGAGCTATGGCTACACCTTC.

The rearrangement links TRBV5-1 to TRBJ1-4; a possible D gene is TRBD1 (5 bases). Trimming removed 4 bases from V and 3 bases from J, with 13 bases in between. Germline lookup yields CDR1 SGHRS and CDR2 YFSETQ. The CDR3 has 15 residues. In DNA, the CDR3 is TGCGCCAGCAGCCCCTTGGGGCCGGCTAATGAAAAACTGTTTTTT. Translating gives CASSPLGPANEKLFF.

This clone has a handful of counts. This chain joins TRBV15 and TRBJ1-3; 9 bases are a match to TRBD1. V gave up 3 bases and J gave up 4 bases; unmatched junction bases: 10. This CDR3 spans 17 amino acids. The germline gives CDR1 LNHNV, CDR2 YYDKDF (reference sequence). CDR3 sequence reads: CATSSLGGDRDGNTIYF. The CDR3 DNA reads as TGTGCCACCAGCAGTCTGGGAGGGGACAGGGACGGAAACACCATATATTTT.

The CDR3 nucleotides are TGTGCCAGCAGTTTATCACGTTGGCGGGGGAACTCCTACAATGAGCAGTTCTTC. Translating it yields CASSLSRWRGNSYNEQFF. V usage is TRBV27 and J usage is TRBJ2-1; 7 positions agree with TRBD2. CDR3 length: 18 amino acids. Germline V CDR1 and CDR2: MNHEY, SMNVEV (reference sequence). The ends lost 0 bases at V and 0 bases at J; junction bases unmatched: 8.

CDR3 sequence (DNA): TGTGCCAGCTCACCATTCGAGACCGACTCGAAACTTTACGAGCAGTACTTC. This sequence encodes CASSPFETDSKLYEQYF. The chain employs TRBV18 and TRBJ2-7; D is ambiguous. Trimming removed 2 bases at V and 4 bases at J, with 21 bases between. Germline V gene lookup returns CDR1 KGHSH and CDR2 LQKENI. The CDR3 is 17 residues long. Full variable domain (remainder filled in from reference TRBV18 and TRBJ2-7): NAGVMQNPRHLVRRRGQEARLRCSPMKGHSHVYWYRQLPEEGLKFMVYLQKENIIDESGMPKERFSAEFPKEGPSILRIQQVVRGDSAAYFCASSPFETDSKLYEQYFGPGTRLTVT.

The V and J genes are TRBV28 and TRBJ2-3; D is undetermined. Germline loops: CDR1 MDHEN, CDR2 SYDVKM. CDR3 length: 15 amino acids. The ends were cut back, 7 bases at V and 1 base at J, with 15 bases in the middle. Here the CDR3 DNA reads TGTGCCAGCAACCTTAACGTCCCGGGCACAGATACGCAGTATTTT. Translated, it gives CASNLNVPGTDTQYF.

This clone was detected only a few times. The J gene is TRBJ2-2, the V gene TRBV19; tentatively, D is TRBD1 (6 bases). The length of the CDR3 is 15 residues. Germline V gives CDR1 LNHDA, CDR2 SQIVND (reference sequence). V shed 5 bases and J shed 2 bases, with 12 bases lying between them. CDR3 nucleotides: TGTGCCAGTAGTCAAGGGACACTTAACACCGGGGAGCTGTTTTTT. Encoded protein: CASSQGTLNTGELFF.

CDR3 sequence: CASSSPGGPQHF. CDR3 sequence (DNA): TGTGCCAGCAGCTCCCCTGGAGGGCCCCAGCATTTT. J is TRBJ1-5 and V is TRBV6-6, with no clear D. V lost 6 bases and J 9 bases, leaving 12 bases between the germline ends. The CDR3 sequence is 12 residues long. In germline, CDR1 is MNHNY, CDR2 SVGAGI (reference sequence).

V and J are TRBV4-2 and TRBJ1-1; D ambiguous. Germline-derived CDR1 and CDR2 are LGHNA and YNFKEQ. V lost 1 base, J lost 2 bases, and 11 bases lay in between. The CDR3 contains 15 residues. The CDR3 DNA reads as TGTGCCAGCAGCCAAGTGCGAACAGCAAACACTGAAGCTTTCTTT. Amino acid sequence: CASSQVRTANTEAFF.

This rearrangement joins TRBV2 to TRBJ2-5, with 9 bases fitting TRBD2. J lost 11 bases, V lost 7 bases, and 5 bases had no gene match. CDR1 and CDR2 (germline): SNHLY, FYNNEI. The CDR3 is 11 amino acids. The CDR3 loop reads CASTPSGAQYF. In nucleotides, the CDR3 is TGTGCCAGCACCCCTAGCGGGGCACAGTACTTC.

DNA for the CDR3: TGTGCCAGCAGAATCGGACAGGGTGGTGCGAATGAGCAGTTCTTC. Encoded protein: CASRIGQGGANEQFF. The chain is built from TRBV2 and TRBJ2-1, with 8 bases identical to TRBD1. The CDR3 runs 15 residues. Looked up from germline, CDR1 is SNHLY and CDR2 is FYNNEI. Trimming at V came to 6 bases and at J to 7 bases, leaving 11 bases not matched to a gene.

V gene TRBV27 combines with J gene TRBJ1-5; D unresolved. V shed 3 bases and J shed 4 bases, with 7 bases lying between them. The CDR3 consists of 13 residues. CDR1 and CDR2 from the germline V gene are MNHEY and SMNVEV (reference sequence). As DNA, the CDR3 is TGTGCCAGCAGTTTTTCCCGGAATCAGCCCCAGCATTTT. Its protein is CASSFSRNQPQHF.

The chain carries TRBV6-1 and TRBJ2-7; weak D call: TRBD1 (5 bases). Looked up from germline, CDR1 is MNHNS and CDR2 is SASEGT. CDR3 length: 12 amino acids. Deletions cut 6 bases from V and 4 bases from J, with 10 bases between. The CDR3 coding sequence is TGTGCCAGCAGAAAAGACAGTTACGAGCAGTACTTC. Protein sequence: CASRKDSYEQYF.

The V gene is TRBV9, the J gene TRBJ1-2; D not resolved. Between the trimmed V and J ends, which lost 0 bases and 8 bases, there was a span of 8 bases. Germline CDR1 is SGDLS and CDR2 is YYNGEE. The CDR3 is made up of 12 amino acids. CDR3 residues: CASSVVRGGYTF. CDR3 nucleotide sequence: TGTGCCAGCAGCGTAGTTCGGGGAGGCTACACCTTC.

This chain joins TRBV28 and TRBJ2-4; 7 nucleotides align to TRBD1. With V trimmed by 7 bases and J by 6 bases, 9 bases remained unmatched. This CDR3 spans 14 amino acids. Germline V gene data show CDR1 as MDHEN and CDR2 as SYDVKM. CDR3 amino acids: CASTPSGQLNIQYF. In nucleotides, the CDR3 is TGTGCCAGCACCCCCTCGGGACAGCTAAACATTCAGTACTTC.

This chain connects TRBV7-8 to TRBJ2-5; TRBD2 matches 15 bases. Unmatched junction bases numbered 2, after V lost 5 bases and J lost 4 bases. CDR3 length: 15 amino acids. Germline V CDR1 and CDR2: SGHVS, FQNEAQ. The CDR3 here is CASSRTSGGGETQYF. CDR3 coding DNA: TGTGCCAGCAGCCGGACTAGCGGGGGGGGAGAGACCCAGTACTTC.

This clone was seen just once. The V gene is TRBV19, the J gene TRBJ2-3, with a weak D call TRBD1 (6 bases). From germline, CDR1 is LNHDA and CDR2 SQIVND (reference sequence). Trimming stripped 5 bases from V and 5 bases from J, with 11 bases between. The CDR3 has 13 residues. CDR3 amino acids: CASSLTGKDTQYF. The CDR3 DNA reads TGTGCCAGTAGTCTCACAGGGAAAGATACGCAGTATTTT.

The chain joins TRBV6-6 to TRBJ2-1, with 8 bases fitting TRBD1. J was trimmed by 3 bases and V by 8 bases; bases with no gene match: 9. The CDR3 runs to 15 residues. Per the germline V gene, CDR1 is MNHNY and CDR2 is SVGAGI (reference sequence). The CDR3, as DNA: TGTGCCAGCCAGGGTCATGACAGGGGCTACAATGAGCAGTTCTTC. Amino acids: CASQGHDRGYNEQFF.

This clone was recorded only once. This sequence joins TRBV5-1 and TRBJ2-2; 10 nucleotides match TRBD1. The V and J ends lost 5 bases and 4 bases, in that order; junction bases with no gene match: 14. The CDR3 contains 18 residues. Per germline, CDR1 SGHRS and CDR2 YFSETQ. The CDR3: CASSFDRGRIASTGELFF. The DNA of the CDR3 is TGCGCCAGCAGTTTTGACAGGGGGCGCATAGCAAGCACCGGGGAGCTGTTTTTT.